The 4 T cell receptor beta chains listed next were all sequenced from one sample in a study of CD8+ T cells in alopecia areata. Treatment denoted: oral pan-JAK inhibitor, 5-10 mg twice daily. Investigators isolated RNA and reverse transcribed it into cDNA to act as the sequencing template. Repertoires were generated with immunoSEQ multiplex PCR, while TCRdb's copy carries only in-frame clones and drops some. The sample gives about 270,000 clones, 45% to 70% of which show up once; roughly 0.93% is in the top ten. The input for sequencing was CD4+ T cells sorted from blood, taken at week 52, from a patient treated with tofacitinib. The receptors stem from a human donor with alopecia areata.

The chain has TRBV19 and TRBJ2-5, with no clear D. V was pared by 6 bases and J by 1 base, with 6 bases between. This CDR3 comprises 12 residues. Germline CDR1 is LNHDA and CDR2 is SQIVND (reference sequence). CDR3 nucleotides: TGTGCCAGTAGCGGGTTCCAAGAGACCCAGTACTTC. Amino acids: CASSGFQETQYF. The full variable domain, rest sourced from reference TRBV19 and TRBJ2-5, is DGGITQSPKYLFRKEGQNVTLSCEQNLNHDAMYWYRQDPGQGLRLIYYSQIVNDFQKGDIAEGYSVSREKKESFPLTVTSAQKNPTAFYLCASSGFQETQYFGPGTRLLVL.

The chain has TRBV5-1 and TRBJ2-2; unclear D gene. The CDR3 has 12 amino acids. The ends were cut back, 4 bases at V and 7 bases at J, with 8 bases in the middle. Germline assignment: CDR1 SGHRS and CDR2 YFSETQ. The CDR3 DNA sequence: TGCGCCAGCAGCCACTCAGGCGGGGAGCTGTTTTTT. Translating it yields CASSHSGGELFF.

This chain's CDR3 is CAWSVLEAGELFF. CDR3 DNA: TGTGCCTGGAGTGTATTAGAGGCCGGGGAGCTGTTTTTT. The J gene is TRBJ2-2, the V gene TRBV30; D unclear. The CDR3 is made up of 13 amino acids. V lost 0 bases to trimming and J lost 6 bases, with 8 bases between them. The V gene's germline CDR1 is GTSNPN and CDR2 SVGIG (reference sequence).

V usage is TRBV29-1 and J usage is TRBJ2-5, with D perhaps TRBD1 or TRBD2 (5 bases each). Trimming took 7 bases from V and 5 from J, leaving 17 bases between them. Per the germline V gene, CDR1 is SQVTM and CDR2 is ANQGSEA. The CDR3 sequence is 13 residues long. The CDR3, as DNA: TGCAGCGCCGGGATGGGGGAGCGGGAGACCCAGTACTTC. It yields the protein CSAGMGERETQYF.